This T cell receptor (beta chain) was documented in a study of beta chain features in type 1 diabetes. CDR1 is GTSNPN, CDR2 SVGIG, per germline (reference sequence). The CDR3 loop spans 11 amino acids. The ends lost 7 bases at V and 7 bases at J; junction bases unmatched: 3. Investigators reverse transcribed all isolated RNA, so they sequenced expressed TCRB transcripts. TCRdb keeps only in-frame clones here, not all; method: immunoSEQ multiplex PCR. The sample includes 640,000 or so clones, around an eighth seen only once; the top ten take nearly 0.04%. The study, taken as a whole, reports: Patients with Type 1 diabetes showed moderately but significantly shorter TCRB CDR3s in all four CD4+ subsets.

With regard to this clone: Its matching antigen is unknown.

Post-sort purity exceeded 98% for all sorted populations. V and J are TRBV30 and TRBJ1-5; 8 bases are shared with TRBD1. Input material: naive CD4+ T cells from blood. The sequence was collected from a man between 18 and 35 years old with type 1 diabetes. DNA of the CDR3: TGTGCCTCGGGGACAGGACAGCCCCAGCATTTT. The encoded protein is CASGTGQPQHF.